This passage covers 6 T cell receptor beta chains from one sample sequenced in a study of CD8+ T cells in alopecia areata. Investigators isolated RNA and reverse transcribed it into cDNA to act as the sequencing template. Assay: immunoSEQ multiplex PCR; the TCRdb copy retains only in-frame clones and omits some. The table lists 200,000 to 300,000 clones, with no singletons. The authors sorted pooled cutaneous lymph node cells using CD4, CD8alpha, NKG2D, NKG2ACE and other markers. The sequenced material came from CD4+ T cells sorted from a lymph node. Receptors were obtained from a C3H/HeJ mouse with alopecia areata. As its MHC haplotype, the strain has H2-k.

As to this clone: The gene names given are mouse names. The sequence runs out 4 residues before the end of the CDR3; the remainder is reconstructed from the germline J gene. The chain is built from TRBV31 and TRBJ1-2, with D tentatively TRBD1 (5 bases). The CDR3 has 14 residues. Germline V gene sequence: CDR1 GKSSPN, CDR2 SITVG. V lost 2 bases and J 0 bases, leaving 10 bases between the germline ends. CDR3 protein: CAWSMQGANSDYTF. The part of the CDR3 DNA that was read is TGTGCCTGGAGTATGCAGGGTGCAAACTCC.

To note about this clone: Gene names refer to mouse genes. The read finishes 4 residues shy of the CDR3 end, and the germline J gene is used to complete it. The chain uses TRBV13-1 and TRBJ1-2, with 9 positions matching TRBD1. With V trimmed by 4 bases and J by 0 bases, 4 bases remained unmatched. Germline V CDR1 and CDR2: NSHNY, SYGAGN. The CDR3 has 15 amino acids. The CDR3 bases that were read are TGTGCCAGCAGTTTCCGGGACAGGGCAAACTCC. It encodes CASSFRDRANS. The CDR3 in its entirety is CASSFRDRANSDYTF.

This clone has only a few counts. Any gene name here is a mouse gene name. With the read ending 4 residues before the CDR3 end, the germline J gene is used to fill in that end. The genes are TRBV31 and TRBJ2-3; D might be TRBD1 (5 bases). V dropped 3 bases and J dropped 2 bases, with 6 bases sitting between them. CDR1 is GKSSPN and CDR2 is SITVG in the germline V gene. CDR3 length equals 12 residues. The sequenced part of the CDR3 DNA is TGTGCCTGGAGGGACAATGCAGAA. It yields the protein CAWRDNAE. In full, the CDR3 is CAWRDNAETLYF.

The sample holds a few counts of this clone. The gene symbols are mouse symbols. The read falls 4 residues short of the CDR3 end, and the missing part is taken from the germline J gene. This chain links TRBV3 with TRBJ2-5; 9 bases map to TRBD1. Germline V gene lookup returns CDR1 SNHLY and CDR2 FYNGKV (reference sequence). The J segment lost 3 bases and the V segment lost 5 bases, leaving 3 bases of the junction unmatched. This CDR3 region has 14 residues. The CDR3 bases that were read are TGTGCCAGCAGCCGGGACAGGGTTCAAGAC. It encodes CASSRDRVQD. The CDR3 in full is CASSRDRVQDTQYF.

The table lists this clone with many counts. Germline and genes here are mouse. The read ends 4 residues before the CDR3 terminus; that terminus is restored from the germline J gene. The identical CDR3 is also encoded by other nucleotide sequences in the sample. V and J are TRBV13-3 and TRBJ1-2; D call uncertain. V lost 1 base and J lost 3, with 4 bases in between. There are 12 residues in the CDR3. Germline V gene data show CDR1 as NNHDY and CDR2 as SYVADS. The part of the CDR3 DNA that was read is TGTGCCAGCAGTGATAGGGACTCC. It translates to CASSDRDS. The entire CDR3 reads CASSDRDSDYTF.

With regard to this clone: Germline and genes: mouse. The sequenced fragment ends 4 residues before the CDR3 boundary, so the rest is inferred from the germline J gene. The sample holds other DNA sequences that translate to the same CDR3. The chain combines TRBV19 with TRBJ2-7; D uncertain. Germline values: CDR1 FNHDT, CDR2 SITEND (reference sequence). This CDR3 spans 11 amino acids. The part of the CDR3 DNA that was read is TGTGCCAGCAGCGACATTTAT. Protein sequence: CASSDIY. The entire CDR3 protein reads CASSDIYEQYF.